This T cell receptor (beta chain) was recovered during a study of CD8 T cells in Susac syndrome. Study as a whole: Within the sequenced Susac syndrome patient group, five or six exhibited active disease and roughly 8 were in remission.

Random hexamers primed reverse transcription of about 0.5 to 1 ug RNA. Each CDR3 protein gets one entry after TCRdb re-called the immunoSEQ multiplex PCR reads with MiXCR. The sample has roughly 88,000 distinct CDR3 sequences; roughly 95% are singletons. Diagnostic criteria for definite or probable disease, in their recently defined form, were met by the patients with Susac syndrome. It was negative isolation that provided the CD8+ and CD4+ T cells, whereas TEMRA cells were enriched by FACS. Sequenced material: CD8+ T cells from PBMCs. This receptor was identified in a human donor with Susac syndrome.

CDR3: CATENLTGAQYF. CDR3 nucleotides: TGTGCCACAGAAAACCTGACTGGGGCCCAGTACTTC. V gene TRBV5-4 combines with J gene TRBJ2-5; D not certain. V lost 9 bases to trimming and J lost 9 bases, with 18 bases between them. Germline-derived CDR1 and CDR2 are SGHNT and YYREEE (reference sequence). The CDR3 length is 12 residues. Filled out from reference TRBV5-4 and TRBJ2-5, the complete variable domain reads ETGVTQSPTHLIKTRGQQVTLRCSSQSGHNTVSWYQQALGQGPQFIFQYYREEENGRGNFPPRFSGLQFPNYSSELNVNALELDDSALYLCATENLTGAQYFGPGTRLLVL.